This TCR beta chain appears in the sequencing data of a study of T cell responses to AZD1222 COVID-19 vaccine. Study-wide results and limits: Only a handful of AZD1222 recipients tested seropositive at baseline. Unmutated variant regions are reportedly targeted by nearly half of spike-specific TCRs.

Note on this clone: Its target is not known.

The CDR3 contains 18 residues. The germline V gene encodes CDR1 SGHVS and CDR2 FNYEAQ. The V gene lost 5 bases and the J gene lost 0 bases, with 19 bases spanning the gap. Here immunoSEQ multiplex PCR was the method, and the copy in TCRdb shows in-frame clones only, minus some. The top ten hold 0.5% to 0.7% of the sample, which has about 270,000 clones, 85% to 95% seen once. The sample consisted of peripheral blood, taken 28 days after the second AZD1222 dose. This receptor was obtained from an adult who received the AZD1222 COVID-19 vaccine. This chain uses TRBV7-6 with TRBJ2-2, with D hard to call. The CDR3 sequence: CASSPRRRARSNTGELFF. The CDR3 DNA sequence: TGTGCCAGCAGCCCCCGTCGGAGAGCCCGCTCGAACACCGGGGAGCTGTTTTTT.